The rows below give T cell receptor beta chains drawn from one sample of a study of CD4+ T cells in melanoma. Only in-frame clones appear in the TCRdb table, and some are missing; sequencing was by immunoSEQ multiplex PCR. The sample has 15,000 or so clones; approximately 63% are singletons. The specimen was cells from a culture (not recorded whether cultured in vitro). The receptors originated from a human donor with melanoma. Each CDR3 is given with its conserved first and last residue. Each record gives: V gene, CDR3 length, J gene, D gene, clone size, CDR3 DNA, CDR3 protein. D genes are given only for firm matches. The size of a clone is reported for some rows only, either as once, few or many, or as a class for expanded clones.

TRBV6-6	11	TRBJ1-1	NA	few	TGTGCCAGCAGTCCCTTCACTGAAGCTTTCTTT	CASSPFTEAFF
TRBV21-1	15	TRBJ2-5	NA	few	TGTGCCAGCAGCCCCTCTGGTGAGGGCACGGAGACCCAGTACTTC	CASSPSGEGTETQYF
TRBV7-6	15	TRBJ1-4	TRBD1	NA	TGTGCCAGCAGTTACAACAGGGGGGCGAATGAAAAACTGTTTTTT	CASSYNRGANEKLFF
TRBV5-6	13	TRBJ1-2	NA	NA	TGTGCCAGCAGCTTGGACAGGGATTATGGCTACACCTTC	CASSLDRDYGYTF
TRBV18	13	TRBJ2-5	NA	NA	TGTGCCAGCTCACCAACAGACCAAGAGACCCAGTACTTC	CASSPTDQETQYF
TRBV9	16	TRBJ1-1	NA	once	TGTGCCAGCAGCGGCTGGGGCGGTTTAGGGAACACTGAAGCTTTCTTT	CASSGWGGLGNTEAFF
TRBV5-5	16	TRBJ1-5	NA	NA	TGTGCCAGCAGCTTTATTCCGGGGGCGGGGGCTCAGCCCCAGCATTTT	CASSFIPGAGAQPQHF
TRBV10-3	15	TRBJ1-1	NA	NA	TGTGCCATCAGTGATAGGGGGGGCCCCAACACTGAAGCTTTCTTT	CAISDRGGPNTEAFF
TRBV29-1	12	TRBJ2-1	NA	few	TGCAGCGTTGTGAGTAGGAACAATGAGCAGTTCTTC	CSVVSRNNEQFF
TRBV18	17	TRBJ1-6	TRBD1	NA	TGTGCCAGCTCACCAAACTCCGGACAGGGGAAAGGTTCACCCCTCCACTTT	CASSPNSGQGKGSPLHF
TRBV6-6	14	TRBJ1-5	NA	NA	TGTGCCATCAGCCAGGGCCGGAGCAATCAGCCCCAGCATTTT	CAISQGRSNQPQHF
TRBV19	13	TRBJ1-5	NA	NA	TGTGCCAGTAGTATGGGACCCTATCAGCCCCAGCATTTT	CASSMGPYQPQHF
TRBV5-5	17	TRBJ1-6	TRBD1	NA	TGTGCCAGCAGCCCGGGGACAGGTCCAGGTCGATATTCACCCCTCCACTTT	CASSPGTGPGRYSPLHF
TRBV7-8	15	TRBJ1-1	TRBD1	NA	TGTGCCAGCAGCTTTTCCGACAGGGGGCCCGTTGAAGCTTTCTTT	CASSFSDRGPVEAFF
TRBV28	11	TRBJ1-1	TRBD1	NA	TGTGCCAGCAGTCAGACAGGGATGGCTTTCTTT	CASSQTGMAFF
TRBV4-1	13	TRBJ1-3	NA	NA	TGCGCCAGCAGCCAGGGGGTTGGAAACACCATATATTTT	CASSQGVGNTIYF
TRBV10-3	15	TRBJ1-5	NA	NA	TGTGCCATCAGTGGCGAGGGGTCGGGCAATCAGCCCCAGCATTTT	CAISGEGSGNQPQHF
TRBV20-1	11	TRBJ1-2	NA	NA	TGCAGTGCTAGGGACCGGTACGGCTACACCTTC	CSARDRYGYTF
TRBV18	12	TRBJ2-7	NA	NA	TGTGCCAGCTCACCAGGTCTCTACGAGCAGTACTTC	CASSPGLYEQYF
TRBV18	13	TRBJ2-7	NA	NA	TGTGCCAGCTCACGGGGGGTTAGGGGCGAGCAGTACTTC	CASSRGVRGEQYF
TRBV18	16	TRBJ1-3	TRBD1	NA	TGTGCCAGCTCACCTCAGACAGGGAGCTCTGGAAACACCATATATTTT	CASSPQTGSSGNTIYF
TRBV7-9	15	TRBJ1-4	NA	NA	TGTGCCAGCAGCTTGTTGACTGCAACTAATGAAAAACTGTTTTTT	CASSLLTATNEKLFF
TRBV11-1	15	TRBJ1-6	TRBD1	NA	TGTGCCAGCAGCCGACAGGGCATTGATAATTCACCCCTCCACTTT	CASSRQGIDNSPLHF
TRBV5-4	16	TRBJ2-2	NA	NA	TGTGCCAGCAGTGAGCTAGGGGGGGCCAACACCGGGGAGCTGTTTTTT	CASSELGGANTGELFF
TRBV7-2	17	TRBJ2-2	NA	NA	TGTGCCAGCACCCCAAGACCCCCTTATAGTCTCGCCGGGGAGCTGTTTTTT	CASTPRPPYSLAGELFF
TRBV30	16	TRBJ2-1	TRBD2	NA	TGTGCCTGTCACCCCCGTACCGGGACTATCTACAATGAGCAGTTCTTC	CACHPRTGTIYNEQFF
TRBV11-2	15	TRBJ2-5	TRBD2	NA	TGTGCCAGCAGCTGGGGGCTAGCGGGGAGGGAGACCCAGTACTTC	CASSWGLAGRETQYF
TRBV30	14	TRBJ2-7	TRBD2	NA	TGTGCCTGGAGTAGCGGGGCTATCTCCTACGAGCAGTACTTC	CAWSSGAISYEQYF
TRBV18	15	TRBJ2-2	TRBD1	NA	TGTGCCAGCTCACCCGGGACAGGGGACACCGGGGAGCTGTTTTTT	CASSPGTGDTGELFF
TRBV6-1	13	TRBJ2-7	NA	few	TGTGCCAGCAGCCAACGAGATCTTAGGGAGCAGTACTTC	CASSQRDLREQYF
TRBV7-8	15	TRBJ2-5	NA	NA	TGTGCCAGCAGCTTATTGTCGGGGGCCCAAGAGACCCAGTACTTC	CASSLLSGAQETQYF
TRBV4-2	15	TRBJ1-1	NA	NA	TGTGCCAGCAGCTTAGGACAGACCCTGAACACTGAAGCTTTCTTT	CASSLGQTLNTEAFF
TRBV30	13	TRBJ2-7	NA	NA	TGTGCCTGGAGTAAGGGGCAAGTCTACGAGCAGTACTTC	CAWSKGQVYEQYF